Presented here are 8 T cell receptor beta chains from one specimen sequenced in a study of radiotherapy plus CTLA-4 blockade in lung cancer (dated by TCRdb to 2017 to 2018). Libraries were made using the immunoSEQ multiplex PCR assay. Sourced from immuneACCESS, this table was stored by TCRdb with only in-frame sequences that have V and J called. A share of the clones is absent; for the studies checked, an unresolved V gene accounts for under half, and the remainder has no known explanation. The sample table contains 75,000 to 100,000 clones; only one count was recorded for roughly 74% of them. Together, the top ten hold around 2.7% of the sample. The sample consisted of peripheral blood, taken from a patient treated with radiotherapy plus ipilimumab. All receptors derive from a human donor with non-small cell lung cancer who had a partial response to radiotherapy plus ipilimumab. Some clones in this sample may be carry-over from other donors' samples.

The genes are TRBV28 and TRBJ1-4; D may be TRBD1 (6 bases). The CDR3 covers 16 residues. Germline V CDR1 and CDR2: MDHEN, SYDVKM. The V end lost 5 bases, the J end lost 2 bases, and 15 bases lay between the germline ends. In nucleotides, the CDR3 is TGTGCCAGCAGTCCCCACGGGGGGCCCACTAATGAAAAACTGTTTTTT. It encodes CASSPHGGPTNEKLFF.

V gene TRBV5-8 combines with J gene TRBJ1-5; D gene uncertain. Germline CDR1 and CDR2: SGHTS and YDEGEE. V dropped 9 bases and J dropped 7 bases, with 17 bases sitting between them. The CDR3 spans 13 residues. Here the CDR3 reads CATRPGYGQPQHF. For the CDR3, the DNA is TGTGCCACCCGACCGGGGTATGGACAGCCCCAGCATTTT.

The rearrangement links TRBV27 to TRBJ1-2; 8 bases line up with TRBD1. The CDR3 sequence is 15 residues long. CDR1 and CDR2 (germline): MNHEY, SMNVEV (reference sequence). The V and J ends lost 1 base and 2 bases, in that order; junction bases with no gene match: 3. Here the CDR3 reads CASSLYHRGNYGYTF. CDR3 in DNA: TGTGCCAGCAGTTTATACCACAGGGGGAACTATGGCTACACCTTC.

This chain links TRBV30 with TRBJ1-6, with TRBD1 as a possible D gene (5 bases). The CDR3 length is 14 residues. V lost 4 bases and J lost 9, with 16 bases in between. Per the germline V gene, CDR1 is GTSNPN and CDR2 is SVGIG (reference sequence). CDR3 residues: CAWTQWAGGSPLHF. The CDR3 DNA reads as TGTGCCTGGACGCAATGGGCCGGGGGTTCACCCCTCCACTTT.

The chain employs TRBV7-2 and TRBJ2-1; 9 positions match TRBD2. The CDR3 loop spans 15 amino acids. The germline CDR1 and CDR2 sequences are SGHTA and FQGNSA. J gave up 2 bases and V 3 bases, and 2 bases lay outside the gene matches. The CDR3 spells CASSFSGRTYNEQFF. CDR3 in DNA: TGTGCCAGCAGCTTTAGCGGGAGAACCTACAATGAGCAGTTCTTC.

This clone is a singleton in its sample. The chain recombines TRBV6-1 with TRBJ2-1, with 11 bases that match TRBD2. Germline CDR1 and CDR2: MNHNS and SASEGT. The CDR3 spans 15 residues. V gave up 3 bases and J gave up 5 bases; unmatched junction bases: 3. The CDR3 sequence: CASSDLAGGNNEQFF. CDR3 nucleotides: TGTGCCAGCAGTGATCTAGCGGGGGGTAACAATGAGCAGTTCTTC.

The chain couples TRBV10-2 to TRBJ2-1; D is undetermined. Deletions cut 4 bases from V and 0 bases from J, with 10 bases between. The length of the CDR3 is 15 residues. Germline V gene data show CDR1 as WSHSY and CDR2 as SAAADI. Here the CDR3 reads CASSAWFSSYNEQFF. The DNA for the CDR3 is TGCGCCAGCAGTGCTTGGTTTAGCTCCTACAATGAGCAGTTCTTC.

The V gene is TRBV5-1, the J gene TRBJ2-7; 11 bases map to TRBD2. Trimming at V came to 3 bases and at J to 3 bases, leaving 2 bases not matched to a gene. This CDR3 is built from 14 residues. Germline CDR1 and CDR2: SGHRS and YFSETQ. In DNA, the CDR3 is TGCGCCAGCAGCTCGGGACTAGCGGACTACGAGCAGTACTTC. Protein product: CASSSGLADYEQYF.